Below are 8 T cell receptor beta chains sequenced from a single sample in a study of T cells in Graves' hyperthyroidism and ophthalmopathy. TCR beta CDR3 region amplification was performed from RNA transcripts. First-round RT-PCR with HTBI primers amplified the TCR CDR3 region. TCRdb fed the multiplex PCR reads into MiXCR, producing one record per CDR3 protein. The table has 700,000 or so distinct CDR3 sequences, around 15% seen once. The sequencing sample was made of blood. These receptors were obtained from a man between 18 and 29 years old with Graves' hyperthyroidism.

This chain joins TRBV9 and TRBJ2-7; 7 positions agree with TRBD2. The germline V gene has CDR1 SGDLS and CDR2 YYNGEE. The CDR3 length is 15 residues. Trimming removed 3 bases from V and 4 bases from J; junction bases left unmatched: 10. This CDR3 is CASSGSRGGEYEQYF. The DNA for the CDR3 is TGTGCCAGCAGCGGGTCTCGGGGAGGGGAGTACGAGCAGTACTTC.

This CDR3 reads CASSSWTGGGEKLFF. In nucleotides, the CDR3 is TGTGCCAGCAGCTCGTGGACAGGGGGCGGTGAAAAACTGTTTTTT. The rearrangement links TRBV13 to TRBJ1-4; 11 bases line up with TRBD1. The CDR3 totals 15 residues. Germline lookup yields CDR1 PRHDT and CDR2 FYEKMQ (reference sequence). V lost 4 bases to trimming and J lost 7 bases; unmatched junction nucleotides: 5.

This clonotype was counted only a few times. The chain is built from TRBV12-3 or TRBV12-4 and TRBJ2-7; perhaps D is TRBD1 or TRBD2 (5 bases each). Trimming took 2 bases from V and 2 from J, leaving 13 bases between them. There are 15 residues in the CDR3. The CDR3 protein is CASSLFSGTTYEQYF. CDR3 coding DNA: TGTGCCAGCAGTTTATTTTCGGGGACCACCTACGAGCAGTACTTC.

This clonotype was seen a handful of times. The chain recombines TRBV29-1 with TRBJ2-7, with D perhaps TRBD1 (6 bases). From germline, CDR1 is SQVTM and CDR2 ANQGSEA. V was cut by 4 bases and J by 2 bases, with 15 bases left in between. CDR3 length: 14 amino acids. Here the CDR3 DNA reads TGCAGCGTTGTTTGGCAGGGGCTCGCCTACGAGCAGTACTTC. As protein: CSVVWQGLAYEQYF.

This clonotype turned up a few times. The genes are TRBV11-2 and TRBJ2-1; 10 bases are a match to TRBD2. J was trimmed by 2 bases and V by 5 bases; bases with no gene match: 9. Germline V gives CDR1 SGHAT, CDR2 FQNNGV. CDR3 length: 17 amino acids. CDR3 coding DNA: TGTGCCAGCAGCGGCACTAGCGGGGACGGGCCCTACAATGAGCAGTTCTTC. Its protein is CASSGTSGDGPYNEQFF.

This clonotype showed up many times. V is TRBV7-2 and J is TRBJ2-7; 8 nucleotides match TRBD2. Unmatched junction bases numbered 7, after V lost 4 bases and J lost 2 bases. Germline assignment: CDR1 SGHTA and CDR2 FQGNSA. The CDR3 has 15 residues. As DNA, the CDR3 is TGTGCCAGCAGCTCTTATCCGGGAGGGCCCTACGAGCAGTACTTC. Amino acid sequence: CASSSYPGGPYEQYF.

This clonotype was recorded many times. This chain joins TRBV29-1 and TRBJ2-7; TRBD2 matches 7 bases. Unmatched junction bases numbered 11, after V lost 3 bases and J lost 3 bases. CDR3 length: 15 amino acids. Looked up from germline, CDR1 is SQVTM and CDR2 is ANQGSEA. The CDR3 sequence: CSVEGGDLPVYEQYF. CDR3 nucleotide sequence: TGCAGCGTTGAGGGGGGGGACCTTCCAGTCTACGAGCAGTACTTC.

This clonotype was seen more than once but under ten times. This chain connects TRBV20-1 to TRBJ2-7, with a weak D call TRBD1 (6 bases). The length of the CDR3 is 15 residues. Germline CDR1 reads DFQATT; CDR2 reads SNEGSKA (reference sequence). Deletions cut 3 bases from V and 2 bases from J, with 17 bases between. The CDR3 here is CSARNDRRGTYEQYF. CDR3 DNA sequence: TGCAGTGCTAGGAATGACAGGAGAGGAACCTACGAGCAGTACTTC.